The 10 T cell receptor beta chains below come from one sample, sequenced in a study of shared clonotypes between healthy human individuals. As defined, naive CD8 cells were CD45RO-negative and positively selected for CCR7, with terminally differentiated effector memory CD45RA+ cells excluded. This table comes from immunoSEQ multiplex PCR, and its TCRdb copy is limited to in-frame clones, with some not included. The table includes about 2.1 million clones, 90% to 95% detected once. Specimen: naive CD8+ T cells from PBMCs. These receptors came from a man between 18 and 35 years old in good health. Some clones in this sample may be carry-over from other donors' samples.

The CDR3: CASSAALTGGWEQYF. The CDR3 DNA reads TGTGCCAGCAGCGCCGCCCTGACAGGGGGGTGGGAGCAGTACTTC. The chain is built from TRBV6-1 and TRBJ2-7, with TRBD1 identical over 9 bases. The CDR3 is 15 residues long. Germline trimming cut 6 bases from V and 7 bases from J; bases unmatched to any gene: 13. Per germline, CDR1 MNHNS and CDR2 SASEGT.

The chain has TRBV7-3 and TRBJ2-2, with D hard to call. The germline CDR1 and CDR2 sequences are SGHTA and FQGTGA. V was cut by 2 bases and J by 2 bases, with 6 bases left in between. The CDR3 runs to 14 residues. The CDR3: CASSLEENTGELFF. The CDR3 coding sequence is TGTGCCAGCAGCTTAGAAGAAAACACCGGGGAGCTGTTTTTT.

This chain connects TRBV30 to TRBJ1-1; D gene uncertain. The V end lost 3 bases, the J end lost 8 bases, and 19 bases lay between the germline ends. In germline, CDR1 is GTSNPN, CDR2 SVGIG (reference sequence). The CDR3 is 14 residues long. The CDR3 region is CAWSITLGRGEAFF. The CDR3 DNA reads TGTGCCTGGAGCATCACCCTCGGGCGGGGAGAAGCTTTCTTT.

The genes are TRBV4-3 and TRBJ1-5; TRBD1 aligns across 7 bases. CDR3 length: 13 amino acids. J lost 5 bases, V lost 5 bases, and 3 bases had no gene match. Germline CDR1 reads LGHNA; CDR2 reads YSLEER. CDR3 sequence (DNA): TGCGCCAGCAGCAACAGGGGCGATCAGCCCCAGCATTTT. Protein product: CASSNRGDQPQHF.

This chain uses TRBV7-9 with TRBJ2-1, with 7 bases lining up with TRBD2. The CDR3 spans 16 residues. V shed 5 bases and J 2 bases; nucleotides not matched to a gene: 9. Germline CDR1 SEHNR, CDR2 FQNEAQ (reference sequence). CDR3: CASSPRDYPPYNEQFF. In DNA, the CDR3 is TGTGCCAGCAGCCCACGGGACTATCCACCCTACAATGAGCAGTTCTTC.

This chain uses TRBV6-5 with TRBJ1-1, with TRBD1 as a possible D gene (6 bases). Germline CDR1 is MNHEY and CDR2 is SVGAGI. This CDR3 has 12 residues. The V end lost 7 bases, the J end lost 7 bases, and 13 bases lay between the germline ends. The CDR3 DNA reads as TGTGCCAGCACCCTGGGAGGGGGTGAAGCTTTCTTT. This gives the protein CASTLGGGEAFF.

The chain uses TRBV4-1 and TRBJ2-7; the match to TRBD2 covers 8 bases. Trimming at V came to 3 bases and at J to 3 bases, leaving 7 bases not matched to a gene. Germline V CDR1 and CDR2: MGHRA, YSYEKL. This CDR3 has 15 residues. The DNA for the CDR3 is TGCGCCAGCAGCCAGGCTGTAGCGGGACACTACGAGCAGTACTTC. Its translation is CASSQAVAGHYEQYF.

For the CDR3, the DNA is TGTGCCAGCAGTTTACCCAGCGGACCCTACGAGCAGTACTTC. Translated, it gives CASSLPSGPYEQYF. V gene TRBV28 combines with J gene TRBJ2-7; D might be TRBD2 (5 bases). Trimming took 2 bases from V and 2 from J, leaving 10 bases between them. Germline CDR1 and CDR2: MDHEN and SYDVKM. The CDR3 is 14 amino acids.

In DNA, the CDR3 is TGTGCCAGTAGCCTGACAGGGGGAAATTACGAGCAGTACTTC. Its protein is CASSLTGGNYEQYF. V gene TRBV19 combines with J gene TRBJ2-7; 9 bases are a match to TRBD1. Germline V gene sequence: CDR1 LNHDA, CDR2 SQIVND (reference sequence). CDR3 length equals 14 residues. The ends lost 6 bases at V and 4 bases at J; junction bases unmatched: 7.

The CDR3 here is CASSSYRGPNTEAFF. The CDR3 DNA reads TGCGCCAGCAGCTCATACAGGGGTCCAAACACTGAAGCTTTCTTT. The V gene is TRBV5-1, the J gene TRBJ1-1; TRBD1 agrees at 7 bases. Germline CDR1 SGHRS, CDR2 YFSETQ. The CDR3 is made up of 15 amino acids. V dropped 3 bases and J dropped 2; count of bases not matched to a gene: 7.